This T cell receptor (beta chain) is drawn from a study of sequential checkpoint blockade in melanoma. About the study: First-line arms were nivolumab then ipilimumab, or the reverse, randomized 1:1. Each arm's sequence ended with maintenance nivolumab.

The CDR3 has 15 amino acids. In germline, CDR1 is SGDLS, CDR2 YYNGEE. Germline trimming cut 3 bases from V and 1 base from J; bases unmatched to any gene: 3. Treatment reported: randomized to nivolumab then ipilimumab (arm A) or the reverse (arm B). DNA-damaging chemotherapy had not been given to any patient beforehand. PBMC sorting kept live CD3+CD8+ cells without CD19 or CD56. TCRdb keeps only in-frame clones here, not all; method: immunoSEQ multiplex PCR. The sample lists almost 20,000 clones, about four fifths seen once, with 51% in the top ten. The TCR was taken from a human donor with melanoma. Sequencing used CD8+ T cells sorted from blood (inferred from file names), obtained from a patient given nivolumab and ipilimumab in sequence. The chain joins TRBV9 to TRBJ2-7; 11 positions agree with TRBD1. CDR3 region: CASSAGTGGSYEQYF. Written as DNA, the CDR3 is TGTGCCAGCAGCGCCGGGACAGGGGGGTCCTACGAGCAGTACTTC.